The TCR beta chain under discussion was sequenced for a study of siplizumab effects on memory and regulatory T cells. General study findings and limits: Naive T cells looked more diverse than memory cells, and they looked like major contributors to the alloresponse. The authors did not confirm suppressive function in proliferating Tregs from siplizumab cultures.

Germline CDR1 SQVTM, CDR2 ANQGSEA. V was shortened by 5 bases and J by 5 bases, with 9 bases between the two germline ends. This CDR3 contains 12 residues. Across a few donor pairs, the naive, memory, effector memory and TEMRA subsets were sequenced without stimulation. About this clone: Its antigen is unidentified.

Approximately 10^5 TCR templates per sample were assayed. Method: immunoSEQ multiplex PCR; TCRdb's copy keeps in-frame clones and lacks some. The sample has tens of thousands of clones; 87% are singletons. The source of this sequence is a human donor in good health. The sample consisted of naive CD8+ T cells sorted from blood. V and J are TRBV29-1 and TRBJ1-4; maybe TRBD1 (6 bases). The CDR3: CSVQGGNEKLFF. CDR3 coding DNA: TGCAGCGTTCAAGGGGGAAATGAAAAACTGTTTTTT.